The 27 T cell receptor beta chains below all came from one sample that was sequenced in a study of blood T cell repertoires in COVID-19. The data were produced by immunoSEQ multiplex PCR, yet TCRdb's version contains in-frame clones alone and is incomplete. The table shows around 180,000 clones, with around 85% occurring only once. The sequenced sample consisted of peripheral blood. The receptor source for this set is a man between 65 and 85 years old with active or convalescent COVID-19.

This chain uses TRBV6-5 with TRBJ1-4; D gene unclear. The V and J ends lost 5 bases and 2 bases respectively, with 9 bases between them. CDR1 MNHEY and CDR2 SVGAGI come from the germline V gene. This CDR3 has 14 amino acids. In nucleotides, the CDR3 is TGTGCCAGCAGTCGGAGCCGCACTAATGAAAAACTGTTTTTT. Protein: CASSRSRTNEKLFF.

The J gene is TRBJ1-4, the V gene TRBV5-1; D gene ambiguous. Germline V gives CDR1 SGHRS, CDR2 YFSETQ. V was shortened by 0 bases and J by 8 bases, with 8 bases between the two germline ends. The CDR3 loop spans 13 amino acids. CDR3 protein: CASSLASGEKLFF. The CDR3 nucleotides are TGCGCCAGCAGCTTGGCCTCAGGAGAAAAACTGTTTTTT. Together with reference TRBV5-1 and TRBJ1-4, the CDR3 gives the full variable domain: KAGVTQTPRYLIKTRGQQVTLSCSPISGHRSVSWYQQTPGQGLQFLFEYFSETQRNKGNFPGRFSGRQFSNSRSEMNVSTLELGDSALYLCASSLASGEKLFFGSGTQLSVL.

The chain combines TRBV28 with TRBJ2-7, with D maybe TRBD1 (5 bases). Germline lookup yields CDR1 MDHEN and CDR2 SYDVKM. This CDR3 spans 15 amino acids. The V and J ends lost 10 bases and 1 base respectively, with 20 bases between them. The CDR3 DNA follows: TGTGCCACCACCCGGGCACACCGACAGTCCTACGAGCAGTACTTC. It specifies CATTRAHRQSYEQYF.

This clone has only one observation. The chain uses TRBV5-1 and TRBJ2-5, with D tentatively TRBD2 (6 bases). V lost 4 bases to trimming and J lost 4 bases, with 8 bases between them. The CDR3 loop spans 12 amino acids. The germline gives CDR1 SGHRS, CDR2 YFSETQ. The CDR3 region has the DNA TGCGCCAGCAGCGCAGCGGGAGAGACCCAGTACTTC. Protein sequence: CASSAAGETQYF.

This clone was seen once. The rearrangement uses TRBV5-1 and TRBJ1-2; TRBD1 matches at 8 bases. The CDR3 has 13 residues. Germline V gene sequence: CDR1 SGHRS, CDR2 YFSETQ. V shed 3 bases and J 4 bases; nucleotides not matched to a gene: 2. CDR3 sequence (DNA): TGCGCCAGCAGCTGGGGACAGGTCTATGGCTACACCTTC. Protein sequence: CASSWGQVYGYTF.

The V and J genes are TRBV28 and TRBJ2-7; D is possibly TRBD2 (6 bases). Germline CDR1 is MDHEN and CDR2 is SYDVKM. V lost 3 bases, J lost 6 bases, and 12 bases lay in between. The CDR3 is 13 amino acids. CDR3 in amino acids: CASSLASGAEQYF. CDR3 sequence (DNA): TGTGCCAGCAGTTTGGCGTCGGGAGCCGAGCAGTACTTC.

This chain links TRBV2 with TRBJ2-1; TRBD1 is a possible D gene (6 bases). The V end was cut by 2 bases, the J end by 15 bases, with 20 bases between. The CDR3 extends over 14 amino acids. Germline V gene lookup returns CDR1 SNHLY and CDR2 FYNNEI. CDR3 in amino acids: CASSERTASGIGFF. CDR3 nucleotides: TGTGCCAGCAGTGAAAGGACAGCGTCCGGGATAGGGTTCTTC.

In nucleotides, the CDR3 is TGTGCCAGTAGTACCTTAGGGGGCCCGGACACTGAAGCTTTCTTT. Its translation: CASSTLGGPDTEAFF. The rearrangement uses TRBV19 and TRBJ1-1; TRBD1 agrees at 7 bases. The V gene end was trimmed by 4 bases and the J gene end by 3 bases; junction bases not matched to a gene: 8. Germline V lookup: CDR1 LNHDA, CDR2 SQIVND (reference sequence). This CDR3 is built from 15 residues.

This clone was detected only once. J is TRBJ2-5 and V is TRBV7-9; 9 bases line up with TRBD1. CDR1 is SEHNR and CDR2 is FQNEAQ in the germline V gene (reference sequence). This CDR3 region has 15 residues. V lost 0 bases to trimming and J lost 4 bases; unmatched junction nucleotides: 3. CDR3: CASSLAQGQGETQYF. CDR3 coding DNA: TGTGCCAGCAGCTTAGCGCAGGGACAGGGAGAGACCCAGTACTTC.

CDR3 nucleotide sequence: TGCGCCAGCAGCCAGACAGTTTCTGGAAACACCATATATTTT. Residues: CASSQTVSGNTIYF. This chain uses TRBV5-1 with TRBJ1-3, with a possible D match to TRBD1 (5 bases). V dropped 4 bases and J dropped 1 base, with 9 bases sitting between them. The CDR3 extends over 14 amino acids. CDR1 and CDR2 from the germline V gene are SGHRS and YFSETQ.

This chain uses TRBV6-1 with TRBJ2-2; maybe TRBD1 (5 bases). V was cut by 2 bases and J by 7 bases, with 11 bases left in between. This CDR3 spans 14 amino acids. Germline CDR1 and CDR2: MNHNS and SASEGT. CDR3 region: CASSEHGAGGELFF. CDR3 DNA: TGTGCCAGCAGTGAACATGGGGCCGGCGGGGAGCTGTTTTTT.

The chain couples TRBV12-3 or TRBV12-4 to TRBJ2-7, with TRBD1 matching 8 bases. V dropped 3 bases and J dropped 6; count of bases not matched to a gene: 4. This CDR3 has 13 residues. As DNA, the CDR3 is TGTGCCAGCAGTTTCGGACAGGGTGGCGAGCAGTACTTC. As protein: CASSFGQGGEQYF.

The chain carries TRBV5-4 and TRBJ2-5; 8 bases line up with TRBD1. The CDR3 runs 14 residues. The germline V gene has CDR1 SGHNT and CDR2 YYREEE (reference sequence). V shed 0 bases and J 5 bases; nucleotides not matched to a gene: 3. CDR3 DNA sequence: TGTGCCAGCAGCTTGGGCGACAGGGGTGAGACCCAGTACTTC. It codes for CASSLGDRGETQYF.

This clone has just a few counts. This sequence joins TRBV6-2 or TRBV6-3 and TRBJ2-1; no definite D call. Deletions cut 4 bases from V and 5 bases from J, with 3 bases between. Germline V gives CDR1 MNHEY, CDR2 SVGEGT. The CDR3 runs to 11 residues. The CDR3 region is CASSFNNEQFF. The DNA for the CDR3 is TGTGCCAGCAGTTTTAACAATGAGCAGTTCTTC.

This clone was detected only once. J is TRBJ2-6 and V is TRBV19; no clear D. This CDR3 region has 19 residues. Trimming took 5 bases from V and 0 from J, leaving 20 bases between them. The germline CDR1 and CDR2 sequences are LNHDA and SQIVND (reference sequence). The CDR3 loop is CASSPLLRHITSGANVLTF. The CDR3 DNA reads as TGTGCCAGTAGTCCCCTTTTGAGACATATCACCTCTGGGGCCAACGTCCTGACTTTC.

The rearrangement uses TRBV11-2 and TRBJ1-2; no reliable D call. The CDR3 length is 12 residues. Germline-derived CDR1 and CDR2 are SGHAT and FQNNGV. The germline V and J ends were trimmed by 5 bases and 5 bases, with 9 bases remaining between them. CDR3 sequence reads: CASSRTEYGYTF. DNA for the CDR3: TGTGCCAGCAGCCGAACAGAATATGGCTACACCTTC.

The chain uses TRBV6-1 and TRBJ2-2; D may be TRBD1 (6 bases). V lost 1 base and J lost 7, with 13 bases in between. In germline, CDR1 is MNHNS, CDR2 SASEGT. The CDR3 has 15 residues. The CDR3 loop is CASSEGTAVYGELFF. For the CDR3, the DNA is TGTGCCAGCAGTGAAGGGACAGCGGTTTACGGGGAGCTGTTTTTT.

The rearrangement joins TRBV7-9 to TRBJ2-2, with TRBD1 identical over 8 bases. Per germline, CDR1 SEHNR and CDR2 FQNEAQ (reference sequence). This CDR3 region has 16 residues. Trimming at V came to 4 bases and at J to 6 bases, leaving 10 bases not matched to a gene. CDR3 bases: TGTGCCAGCAGCTACGCCCCGGGGACAGGCGCCGGGGAGCTGTTTTTT. Residues: CASSYAPGTGAGELFF.

This chain uses TRBV21-1 with TRBJ2-2; the table's D call, TRBD1, has no DNA check behind it. TRBV21-1 represents a pseudogene. The CDR3 extends over 18 amino acids. CDR3 sequence (DNA): TGTGCCAGCAGCAAAGTCCCTCATCGGCAGGGGGCCACCGGGGAGCTGTTTTTT. This translates into CASSKVPHRQGATGELFF.

J is TRBJ2-1 and V is TRBV3-1 (or the pseudogene TRBV3-2); a possible D gene is TRBD2 (7 bases). Germline CDR1 LGHDT, CDR2 YNNKEL (reference sequence). Trimming left V 3 bases short and J 8 bases short, with 11 bases between. The CDR3 consists of 13 residues. The CDR3 here is CASSQGGGDEQFF. The CDR3 coding sequence is TGTGCCAGCAGCCAGGGGGGGGGCGATGAGCAGTTCTTC.

This chain connects TRBV28 to TRBJ1-6, with a weak D call TRBD1 (5 bases). The V end was cut by 5 bases, the J end by 7 bases, with 15 bases between. Germline CDR1 MDHEN, CDR2 SYDVKM. CDR3 length: 15 amino acids. CDR3 protein: CASSREWGGNSPLHF. The DNA of the CDR3 is TGTGCCAGCAGTCGCGAGTGGGGGGGGAATTCACCCCTCCACTTT.

The chain has TRBV7-2 and TRBJ2-7, with 10 bases fitting TRBD1. V shed 4 bases and J 5 bases; nucleotides not matched to a gene: 5. Germline CDR1 reads SGHTA; CDR2 reads FQGNSA. The CDR3 contains 14 residues. The CDR3 protein is CASSYRDRGNEQYF. The CDR3 nucleotides read TGTGCCAGCAGCTACCGGGACAGGGGCAACGAGCAGTACTTC. The full variable domain, in which reference TRBV7-2 and TRBJ2-7 provide the parts outside the CDR3, is GAGVSQSPSNKVTEKGKDVELRCDPISGHTALYWYRQSLGQGLEFLIYFQGNSAPDKSGLPSDRFSAERTGGSVSTLTIQRTQQEDSAVYLCASSYRDRGNEQYFGPGTRLTVT.

The genes are TRBV11-2 and TRBJ2-5; D possibly corresponds to TRBD1 (6 bases). The length of the CDR3 is 19 residues. In germline, CDR1 is SGHAT, CDR2 FQNNGV. The V and J ends lost 1 base and 0 bases respectively, with 21 bases between them. This chain's CDR3 is CASSLARGTTREYQETQYF. DNA of the CDR3: TGTGCCAGCAGCTTAGCCCGAGGGACAACCCGAGAGTACCAAGAGACCCAGTACTTC.

This clone occurred once. For the CDR3, the DNA is TGCGCCAGCAGCCCTCCCGGACAGGTCCCACGCGAGCAGTACTTC. Protein sequence: CASSPPGQVPREQYF. The V call is TRBV5-1, the J call TRBJ2-7, with 7 bases fitting TRBD1. The CDR3 spans 15 residues. The germline V gene has CDR1 SGHRS and CDR2 YFSETQ. With V trimmed by 4 bases and J by 6 bases, 13 bases remained unmatched. Full variable domain (rest looked up from reference TRBV5-1 and TRBJ2-7): KAGVTQTPRYLIKTRGQQVTLSCSPISGHRSVSWYQQTPGQGLQFLFEYFSETQRNKGNFPGRFSGRQFSNSRSEMNVSTLELGDSALYLCASSPPGQVPREQYFGPGTRLTVT.

The chain joins TRBV6-5 to TRBJ2-3; D may be TRBD1 (6 bases). The V gene's germline CDR1 is MNHEY and CDR2 SVGAGI. CDR3 length: 13 amino acids. Trimming removed 2 bases from V and 3 bases from J, with 6 bases in between. CDR3 region: CASSYQGTDTQYF. The CDR3, as DNA: TGTGCCAGCAGTTACCAGGGGACAGATACGCAGTATTTT.

CDR3 sequence: CASSLIKGEGTQYF. The DNA of the CDR3 is TGCGCCAGCAGCTTAATTAAGGGGGAAGGGACGCAGTATTTT. The rearrangement uses TRBV5-1 and TRBJ2-3; possible D gene TRBD1, 6 bases. The V end lost 2 bases, the J end lost 9 bases, and 16 bases lay between the germline ends. The germline V gene has CDR1 SGHRS and CDR2 YFSETQ. The CDR3 loop spans 14 amino acids.

The V and J genes are TRBV7-9 and TRBJ1-5, with TRBD1 matching over 7 bases. The length of the CDR3 is 17 residues. Germline V lookup: CDR1 SEHNR, CDR2 FQNEAQ (reference sequence). The junction had 11 bases not matched to a gene; V was cut back by 6 bases and J by 0 bases. The CDR3: CASSATGSPFSNQPQHF. The CDR3 DNA sequence: TGTGCCAGCAGTGCGACAGGGTCACCGTTTAGCAATCAGCCCCAGCATTTT.